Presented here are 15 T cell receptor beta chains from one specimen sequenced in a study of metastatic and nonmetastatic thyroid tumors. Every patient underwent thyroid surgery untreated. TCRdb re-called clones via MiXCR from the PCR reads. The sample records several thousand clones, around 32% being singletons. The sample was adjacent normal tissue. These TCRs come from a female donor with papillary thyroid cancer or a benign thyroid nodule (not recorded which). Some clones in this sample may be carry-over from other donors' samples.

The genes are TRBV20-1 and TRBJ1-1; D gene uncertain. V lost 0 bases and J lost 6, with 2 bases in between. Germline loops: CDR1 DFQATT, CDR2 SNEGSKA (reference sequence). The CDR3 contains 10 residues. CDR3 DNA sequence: TGCAGTGCTAGAGACCCTGAAGCTTTCTTT. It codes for CSARDPEAFF.

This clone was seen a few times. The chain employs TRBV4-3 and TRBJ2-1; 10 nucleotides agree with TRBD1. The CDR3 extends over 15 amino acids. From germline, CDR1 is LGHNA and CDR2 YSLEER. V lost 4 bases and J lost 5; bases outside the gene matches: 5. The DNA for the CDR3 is TGCGCCAGCAGCCCCGACAGGGGGCCTCACAATGAGCAGTTCTTC. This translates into CASSPDRGPHNEQFF.

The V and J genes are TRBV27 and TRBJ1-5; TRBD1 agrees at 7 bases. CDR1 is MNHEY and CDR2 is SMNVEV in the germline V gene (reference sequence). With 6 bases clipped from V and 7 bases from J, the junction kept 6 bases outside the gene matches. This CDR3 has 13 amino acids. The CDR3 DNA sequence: TGTGCCAGCAGACCACAGGGGTGGCAGCCCCAGCATTTT. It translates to CASRPQGWQPQHF.

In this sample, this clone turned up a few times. The CDR3: CASRWTGGSSGANVLTF. Written as DNA, the CDR3 is TGTGCCAGTAGATGGACAGGGGGCAGCTCTGGGGCCAACGTCCTGACTTTC. The V call is TRBV19, the J call TRBJ2-6, with 11 bases lining up with TRBD1. Germline V gene data show CDR1 as LNHDA and CDR2 as SQIVND (reference sequence). The V gene end was trimmed by 6 bases and the J gene end by 0 bases; junction bases not matched to a gene: 4. The CDR3 has 17 residues.

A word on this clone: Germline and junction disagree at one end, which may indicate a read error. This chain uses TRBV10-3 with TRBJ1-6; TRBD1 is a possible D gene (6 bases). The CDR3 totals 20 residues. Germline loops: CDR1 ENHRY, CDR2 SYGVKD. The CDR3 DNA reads TGTGCCAGCAGTGAGTACCAACAGGGAAATAGCGGCTCCTATAATTCACCCCTCCACTTT. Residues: CASSEYQQGNSGSYNSPLHF.

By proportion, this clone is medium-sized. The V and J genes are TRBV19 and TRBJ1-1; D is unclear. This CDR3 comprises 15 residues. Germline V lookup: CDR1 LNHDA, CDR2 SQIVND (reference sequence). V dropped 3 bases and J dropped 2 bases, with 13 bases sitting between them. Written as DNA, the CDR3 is TGTGCCAGTAGTATTAGTCGGGAAAGTAACACTGAAGCTTTCTTT. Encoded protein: CASSISRESNTEAFF. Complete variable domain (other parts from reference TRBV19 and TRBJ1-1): DGGITQSPKYLFRKEGQNVTLSCEQNLNHDAMYWYRQDPGQGLRLIYYSQIVNDFQKGDIAEGYSVSREKKESFPLTVTSAQKNPTAFYLCASSISRESNTEAFFGQGTRLTVV.

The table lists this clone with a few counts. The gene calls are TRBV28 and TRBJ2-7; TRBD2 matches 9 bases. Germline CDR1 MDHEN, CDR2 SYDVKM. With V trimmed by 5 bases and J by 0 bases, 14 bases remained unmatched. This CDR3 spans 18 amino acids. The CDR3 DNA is TGTGCCAGCAGTCCGTCAATCGGGGCGGGACTAGCCTCCTACGAGCAGTACTTC. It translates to CASSPSIGAGLASYEQYF.

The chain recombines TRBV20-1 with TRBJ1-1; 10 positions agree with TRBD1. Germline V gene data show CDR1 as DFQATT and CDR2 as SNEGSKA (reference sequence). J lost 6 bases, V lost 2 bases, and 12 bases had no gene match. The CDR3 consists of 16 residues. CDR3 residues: CSARTGTGVGGAEAFF. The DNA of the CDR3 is TGCAGTGCTAGAACCGGGACAGGGGTCGGTGGAGCTGAAGCTTTCTTT.

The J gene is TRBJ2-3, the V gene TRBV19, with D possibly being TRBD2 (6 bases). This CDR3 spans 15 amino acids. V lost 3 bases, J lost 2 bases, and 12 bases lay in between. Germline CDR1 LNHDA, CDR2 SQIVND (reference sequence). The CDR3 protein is CASSIRDSDTDTQYF. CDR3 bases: TGTGCCAGTAGTATTCGGGACTCAGACACAGATACGCAGTATTTT.

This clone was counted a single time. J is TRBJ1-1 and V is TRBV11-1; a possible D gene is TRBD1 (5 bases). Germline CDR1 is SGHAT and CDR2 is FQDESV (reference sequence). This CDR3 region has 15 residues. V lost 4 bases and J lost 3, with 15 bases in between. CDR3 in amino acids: CASSSPWGGDTEAFF. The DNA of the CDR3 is TGTGCCAGCAGCTCTCCGTGGGGCGGGGACACTGAAGCTTTCTTT.

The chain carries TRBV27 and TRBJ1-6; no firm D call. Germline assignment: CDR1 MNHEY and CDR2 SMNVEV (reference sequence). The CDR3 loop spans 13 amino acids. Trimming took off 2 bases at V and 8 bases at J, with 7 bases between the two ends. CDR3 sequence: CASSLAGYSPLHF. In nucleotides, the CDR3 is TGTGCCAGCAGTTTAGCCGGTTATTCACCCCTCCACTTT.

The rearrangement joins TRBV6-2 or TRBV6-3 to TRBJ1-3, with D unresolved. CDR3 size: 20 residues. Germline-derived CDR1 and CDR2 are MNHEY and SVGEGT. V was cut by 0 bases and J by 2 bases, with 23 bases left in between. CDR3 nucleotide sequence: TGTGCCAGCAGTTACTCGAAAGAGCTCTCTGACATCCGCCCTGGAAACACCATATATTTT. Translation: CASSYSKELSDIRPGNTIYF.

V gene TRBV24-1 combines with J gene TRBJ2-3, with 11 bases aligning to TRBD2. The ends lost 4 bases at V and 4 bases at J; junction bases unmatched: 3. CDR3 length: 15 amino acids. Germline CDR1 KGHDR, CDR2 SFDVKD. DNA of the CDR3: TGTGCCACCAGTGACGTTAGCGGGGGGGCAGATACGCAGTATTTT. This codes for CATSDVSGGADTQYF.

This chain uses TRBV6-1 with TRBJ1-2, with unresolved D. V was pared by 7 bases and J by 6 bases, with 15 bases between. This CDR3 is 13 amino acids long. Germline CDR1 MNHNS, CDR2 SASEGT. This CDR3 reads CASKVAPADGYTF. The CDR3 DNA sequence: TGTGCCAGCAAGGTGGCGCCTGCGGATGGCTACACCTTC.

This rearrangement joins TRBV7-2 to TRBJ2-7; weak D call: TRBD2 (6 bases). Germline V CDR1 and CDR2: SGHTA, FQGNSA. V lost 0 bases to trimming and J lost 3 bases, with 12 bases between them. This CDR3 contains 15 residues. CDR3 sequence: CASSLASPGDYEQYF. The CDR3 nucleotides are TGTGCCAGCAGCTTAGCGTCCCCGGGAGACTACGAGCAGTACTTC.